The present entry profiles one TCR beta chain with its context. V was shortened by 3 bases and J by 4 bases, with 10 bases between the two germline ends. Looked up from germline, CDR1 is KGHSH and CDR2 is LQKENI. The CDR3 runs to 14 residues. The record originates from a study of shared clonotypes between healthy human individuals. Method: immunoSEQ multiplex PCR; TCRdb's copy keeps in-frame clones and lacks some. The sample shows approximately 2.5 million clones, under 95% of them seen only once. This chain joins TRBV18 and TRBJ1-5; D gene unclear. The sequence was collected from a man younger than 35 in good health. Some clones in this sample may be carry-over from other donors' samples. Sequencing used naive CD4+ T cells from PBMCs. The subset: CD45RA+ positively selected. Here the CDR3 reads CASSPIPGNQPQHF. Here the CDR3 DNA reads TGTGCCAGCTCACCGATACCCGGTAATCAGCCCCAGCATTTT.